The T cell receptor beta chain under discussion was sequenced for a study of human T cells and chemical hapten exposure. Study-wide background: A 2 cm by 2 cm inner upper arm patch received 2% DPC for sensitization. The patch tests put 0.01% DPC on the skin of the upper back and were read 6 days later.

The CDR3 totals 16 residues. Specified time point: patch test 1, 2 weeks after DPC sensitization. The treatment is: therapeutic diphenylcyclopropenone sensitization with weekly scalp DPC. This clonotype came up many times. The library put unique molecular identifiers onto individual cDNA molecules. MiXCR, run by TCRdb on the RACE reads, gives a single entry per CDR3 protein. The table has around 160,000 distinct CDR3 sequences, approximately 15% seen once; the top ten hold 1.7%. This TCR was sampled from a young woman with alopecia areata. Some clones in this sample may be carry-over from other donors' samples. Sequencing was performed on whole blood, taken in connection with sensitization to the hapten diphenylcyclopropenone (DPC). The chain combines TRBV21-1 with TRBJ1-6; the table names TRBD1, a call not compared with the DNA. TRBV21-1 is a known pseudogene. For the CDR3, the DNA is TGTGCCAGCAGCCTCCGAGGGGGGACGGGCAGGTCACCCCTCCACTTT. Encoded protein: CASSLRGGTGRSPLHF.